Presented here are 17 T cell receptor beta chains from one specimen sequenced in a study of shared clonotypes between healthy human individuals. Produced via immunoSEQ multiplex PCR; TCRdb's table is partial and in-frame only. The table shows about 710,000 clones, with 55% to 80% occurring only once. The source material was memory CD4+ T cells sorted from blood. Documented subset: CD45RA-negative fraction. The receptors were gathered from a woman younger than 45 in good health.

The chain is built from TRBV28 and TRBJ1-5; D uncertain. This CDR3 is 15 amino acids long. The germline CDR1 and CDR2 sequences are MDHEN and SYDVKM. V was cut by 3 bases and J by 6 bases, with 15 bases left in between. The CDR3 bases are TGTGCCAGCAGTTTGATCTCGTCCGGTGTTCAGCCCCAGCATTTT. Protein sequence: CASSLISSGVQPQHF.

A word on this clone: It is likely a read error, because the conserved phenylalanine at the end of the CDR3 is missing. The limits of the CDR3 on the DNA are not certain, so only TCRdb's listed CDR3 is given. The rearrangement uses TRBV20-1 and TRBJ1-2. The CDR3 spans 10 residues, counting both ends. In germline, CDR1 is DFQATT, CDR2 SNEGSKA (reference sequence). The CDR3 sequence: CSAGVGQEEY.

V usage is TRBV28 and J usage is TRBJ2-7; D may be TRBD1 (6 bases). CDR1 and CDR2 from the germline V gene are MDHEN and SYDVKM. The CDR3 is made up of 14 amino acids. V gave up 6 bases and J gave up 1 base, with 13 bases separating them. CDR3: CASRMTGRSYEQYF. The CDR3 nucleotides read TGTGCCAGCAGGATGACAGGACGATCCTACGAGCAGTACTTC.

The CDR3 DNA is TGTGCCAGCAGTGGCGACTTCGATAGCAATCAGCCCCAGCATTTT. This sequence encodes CASSGDFDSNQPQHF. The chain has TRBV6-1 and TRBJ1-5; D gene uncertain. The CDR3 has 15 residues. Trimming took off 4 bases at V and 0 bases at J, with 10 bases between the two ends. In germline, CDR1 is MNHNS, CDR2 SASEGT.

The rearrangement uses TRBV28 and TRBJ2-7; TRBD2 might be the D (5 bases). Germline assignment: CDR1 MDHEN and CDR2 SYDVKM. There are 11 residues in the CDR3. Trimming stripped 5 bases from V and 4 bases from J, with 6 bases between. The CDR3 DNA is TGTGCCAGCAGTCCGGGATACGAGCAGTACTTC. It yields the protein CASSPGYEQYF.

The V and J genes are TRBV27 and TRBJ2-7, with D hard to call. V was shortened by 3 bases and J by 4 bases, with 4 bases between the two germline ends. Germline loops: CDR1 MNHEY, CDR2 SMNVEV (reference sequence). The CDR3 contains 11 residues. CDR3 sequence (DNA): TGTGCCAGCAGTTTCCATTACGAGCAGTACTTC. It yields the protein CASSFHYEQYF.

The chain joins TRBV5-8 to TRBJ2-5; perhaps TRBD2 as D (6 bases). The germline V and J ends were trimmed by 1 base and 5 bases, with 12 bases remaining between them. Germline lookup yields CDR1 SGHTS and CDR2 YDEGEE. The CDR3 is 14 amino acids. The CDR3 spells CASSLMGGSETQYF. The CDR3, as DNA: TGTGCCAGCAGCTTGATGGGAGGTTCCGAGACCCAGTACTTC. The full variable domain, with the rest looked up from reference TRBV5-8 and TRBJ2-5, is EAGVTQSPTHLIKTRGQQATLRCSPISGHTSVYWYQQALGLGLQFLLWYDEGEERNRGNFPPRFSGRQFPNYSSELNVNALELEDSALYLCASSLMGGSETQYFGPGTRLLVL.

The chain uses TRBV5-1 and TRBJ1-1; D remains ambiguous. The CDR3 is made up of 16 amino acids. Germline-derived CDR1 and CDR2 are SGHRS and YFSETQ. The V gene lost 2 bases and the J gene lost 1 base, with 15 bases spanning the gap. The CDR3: CASSFSQTAKNTEAFF. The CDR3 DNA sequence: TGCGCCAGCAGCTTCTCACAGACCGCGAAGAACACTGAAGCTTTCTTT. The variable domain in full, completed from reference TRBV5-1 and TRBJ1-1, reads KAGVTQTPRYLIKTRGQQVTLSCSPISGHRSVSWYQQTPGQGLQFLFEYFSETQRNKGNFPGRFSGRQFSNSRSEMNVSTLELGDSALYLCASSFSQTAKNTEAFFGQGTRLTVV.

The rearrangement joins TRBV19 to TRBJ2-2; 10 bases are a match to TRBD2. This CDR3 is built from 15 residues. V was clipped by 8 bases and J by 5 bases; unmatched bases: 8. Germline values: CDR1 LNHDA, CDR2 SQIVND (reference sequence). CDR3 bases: TGTGCCAGTGGAGGGAGCGGGAGGGGTACCGGGGAGCTGTTTTTT. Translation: CASGGSGRGTGELFF.

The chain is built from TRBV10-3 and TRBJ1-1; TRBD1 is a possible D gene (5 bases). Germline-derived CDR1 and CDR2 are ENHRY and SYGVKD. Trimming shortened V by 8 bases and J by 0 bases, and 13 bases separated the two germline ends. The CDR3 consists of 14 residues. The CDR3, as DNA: TGTGCCATCGCCGCGAGGGACCTGAACACTGAAGCTTTCTTT. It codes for CAIAARDLNTEAFF.

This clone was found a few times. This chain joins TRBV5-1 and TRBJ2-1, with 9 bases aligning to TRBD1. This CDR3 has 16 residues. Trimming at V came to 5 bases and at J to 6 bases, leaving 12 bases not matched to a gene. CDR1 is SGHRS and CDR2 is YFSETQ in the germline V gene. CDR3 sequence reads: CASSHVSGTGTNEQFF. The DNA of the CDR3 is TGCGCCAGCAGTCATGTTTCCGGGACAGGGACCAATGAGCAGTTCTTC.

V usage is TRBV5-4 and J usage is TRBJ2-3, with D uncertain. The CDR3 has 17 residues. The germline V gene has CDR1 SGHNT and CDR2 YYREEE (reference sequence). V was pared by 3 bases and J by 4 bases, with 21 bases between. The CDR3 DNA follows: TGTGCCAGCAGCTATGTCGTAATAGGCGCAAAAGCAGATACGCAGTATTTT. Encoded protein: CASSYVVIGAKADTQYF.

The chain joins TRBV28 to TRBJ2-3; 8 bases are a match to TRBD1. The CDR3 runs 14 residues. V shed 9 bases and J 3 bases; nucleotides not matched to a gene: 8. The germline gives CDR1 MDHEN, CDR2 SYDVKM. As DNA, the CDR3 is TGTGCCAGTCTCAGGGGGCAGTCGACAGATACGCAGTATTTT. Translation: CASLRGQSTDTQYF.

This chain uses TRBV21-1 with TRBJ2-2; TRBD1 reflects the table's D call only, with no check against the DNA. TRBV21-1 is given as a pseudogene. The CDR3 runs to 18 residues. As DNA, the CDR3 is TGTGCCAGCAGCAAAATGGTCGGGACAGGGAAGGACACCGGGGAGCTGTTTTTT. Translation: CASSKMVGTGKDTGELFF.

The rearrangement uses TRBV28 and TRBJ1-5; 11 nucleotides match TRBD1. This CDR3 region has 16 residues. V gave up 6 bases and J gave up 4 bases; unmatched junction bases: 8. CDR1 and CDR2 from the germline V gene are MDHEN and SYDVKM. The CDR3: CASSRRTGGLNQPQHF. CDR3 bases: TGTGCCAGCAGCCGCCGGACAGGGGGCCTGAATCAGCCCCAGCATTTT.

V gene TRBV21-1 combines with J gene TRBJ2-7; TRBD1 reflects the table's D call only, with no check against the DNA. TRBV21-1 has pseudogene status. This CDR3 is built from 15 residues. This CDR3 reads CASSKVGGNRDEQYF. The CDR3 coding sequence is TGTGCCAGCAGCAAAGTAGGGGGTAATCGGGACGAGCAGTACTTC.

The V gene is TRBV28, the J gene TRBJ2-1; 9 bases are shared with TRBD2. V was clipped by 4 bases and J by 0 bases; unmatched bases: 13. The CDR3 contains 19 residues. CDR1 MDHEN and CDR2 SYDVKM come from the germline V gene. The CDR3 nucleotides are TGTGCCAGCAGTTCGGGGGGACTAGCCGGGATGACCTCCTACAATGAGCAGTTCTTC. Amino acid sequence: CASSSGGLAGMTSYNEQFF.